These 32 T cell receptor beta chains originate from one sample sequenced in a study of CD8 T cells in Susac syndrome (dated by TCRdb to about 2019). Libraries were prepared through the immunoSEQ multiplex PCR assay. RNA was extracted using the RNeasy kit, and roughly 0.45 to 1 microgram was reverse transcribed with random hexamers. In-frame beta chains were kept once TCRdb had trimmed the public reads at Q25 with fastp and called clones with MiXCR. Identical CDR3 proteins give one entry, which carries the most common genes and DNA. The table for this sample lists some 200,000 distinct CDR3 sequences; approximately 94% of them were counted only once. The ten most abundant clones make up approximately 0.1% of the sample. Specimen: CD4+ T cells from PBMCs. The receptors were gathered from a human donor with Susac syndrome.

The CDR3: CASSPAAGARTDTQYF. CDR3 DNA: TGTGCCAGCAGTCCAGCAGCGGGGGCTAGAACAGATACGCAGTATTTT. The V and J genes are TRBV25-1 and TRBJ2-3; 8 bases match TRBD2. V trimming: 5 bases; J trimming: 3 bases; junction bases outside the gene matches: 10. CDR1 and CDR2 from the germline V gene are MGHDK and SYGVNS. The CDR3 runs to 16 residues.

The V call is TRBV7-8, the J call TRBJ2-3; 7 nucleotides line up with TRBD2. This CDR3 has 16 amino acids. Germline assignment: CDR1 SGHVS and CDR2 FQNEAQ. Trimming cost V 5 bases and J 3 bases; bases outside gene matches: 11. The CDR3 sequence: CASSPRDGGGTDTQYF. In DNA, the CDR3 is TGTGCCAGCAGCCCACGAGACGGGGGAGGGACAGATACGCAGTATTTT.

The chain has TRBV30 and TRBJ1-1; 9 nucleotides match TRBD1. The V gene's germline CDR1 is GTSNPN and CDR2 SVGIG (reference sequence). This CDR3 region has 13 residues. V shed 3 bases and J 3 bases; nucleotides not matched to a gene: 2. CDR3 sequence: CAWSWTGDTEAFF. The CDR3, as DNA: TGTGCCTGGAGCTGGACAGGGGACACTGAAGCTTTCTTT.

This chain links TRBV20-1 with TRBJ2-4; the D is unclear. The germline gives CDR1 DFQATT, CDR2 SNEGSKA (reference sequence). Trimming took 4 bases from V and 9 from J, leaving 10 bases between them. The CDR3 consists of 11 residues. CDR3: CSAMAASIQYF. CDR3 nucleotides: TGCAGTGCTATGGCGGCTTCCATTCAGTACTTC.

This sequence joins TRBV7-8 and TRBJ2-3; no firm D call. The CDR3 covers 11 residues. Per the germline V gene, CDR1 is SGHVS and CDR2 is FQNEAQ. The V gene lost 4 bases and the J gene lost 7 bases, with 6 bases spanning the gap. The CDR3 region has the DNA TGTGCCAGCAGCTCACGCAATACGCAGTATTTT. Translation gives CASSSRNTQYF.

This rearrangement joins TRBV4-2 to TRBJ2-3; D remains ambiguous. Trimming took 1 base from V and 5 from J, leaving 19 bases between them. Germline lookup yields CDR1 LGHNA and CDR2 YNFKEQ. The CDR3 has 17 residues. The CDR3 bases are TGTGCCAGCAGCCAAGGGGCTGGTTTGGTGGGTCGAGATACGCAGTATTTT. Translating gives CASSQGAGLVGRDTQYF.

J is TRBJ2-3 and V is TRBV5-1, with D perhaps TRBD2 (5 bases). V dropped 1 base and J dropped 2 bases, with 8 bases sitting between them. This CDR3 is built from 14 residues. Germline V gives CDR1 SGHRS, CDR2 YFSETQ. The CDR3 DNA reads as TGCGCCAGCAGCTTGACTAGGCCCACAGATACGCAGTATTTT. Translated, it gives CASSLTRPTDTQYF.

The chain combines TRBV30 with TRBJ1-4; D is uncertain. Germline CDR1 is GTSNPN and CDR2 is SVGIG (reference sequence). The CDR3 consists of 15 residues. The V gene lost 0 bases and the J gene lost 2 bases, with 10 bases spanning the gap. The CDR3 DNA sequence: TGTGCCTGGAGTGTACTCTCGATGACTAATGAAAAACTGTTTTTT. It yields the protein CAWSVLSMTNEKLFF.

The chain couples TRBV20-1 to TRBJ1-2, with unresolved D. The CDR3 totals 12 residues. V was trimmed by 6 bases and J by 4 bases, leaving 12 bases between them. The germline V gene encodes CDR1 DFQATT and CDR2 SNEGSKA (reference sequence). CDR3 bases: TGCAGTGCAAGGACCTGGGGCTATGGCTACACCTTC. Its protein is CSARTWGYGYTF.

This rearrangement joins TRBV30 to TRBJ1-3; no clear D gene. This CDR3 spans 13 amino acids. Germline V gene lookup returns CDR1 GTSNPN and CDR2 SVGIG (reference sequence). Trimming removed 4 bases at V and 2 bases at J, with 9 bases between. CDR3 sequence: CAWNVRAGNTIYF. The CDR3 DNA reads TGTGCCTGGAATGTTCGGGCTGGAAACACCATATATTTT.

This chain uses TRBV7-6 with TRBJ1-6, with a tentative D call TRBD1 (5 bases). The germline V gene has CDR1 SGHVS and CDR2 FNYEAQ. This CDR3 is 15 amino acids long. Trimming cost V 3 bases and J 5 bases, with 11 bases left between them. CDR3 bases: TGTGCCAGCAGCTTCCGCAGACAGAATAATTCACCCCTCCACTTT. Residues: CASSFRRQNNSPLHF.

The CDR3 is CSARLGTANSPLHF. In nucleotides, the CDR3 is TGCAGTGCTAGATTGGGGACAGCTAATTCACCCCTCCACTTT. The genes are TRBV20-1 and TRBJ1-6, with TRBD1 matching 7 bases. This CDR3 is built from 14 residues. Germline V gives CDR1 DFQATT, CDR2 SNEGSKA (reference sequence). The V gene end was trimmed by 2 bases and the J gene end by 6 bases; junction bases not matched to a gene: 4.

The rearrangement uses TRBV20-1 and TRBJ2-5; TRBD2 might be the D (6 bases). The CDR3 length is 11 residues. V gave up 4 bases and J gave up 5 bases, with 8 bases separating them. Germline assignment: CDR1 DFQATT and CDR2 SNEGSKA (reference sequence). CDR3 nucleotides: TGCAGTGCTACAGGGAGGGAGACCCAGTACTTC. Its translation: CSATGRETQYF.

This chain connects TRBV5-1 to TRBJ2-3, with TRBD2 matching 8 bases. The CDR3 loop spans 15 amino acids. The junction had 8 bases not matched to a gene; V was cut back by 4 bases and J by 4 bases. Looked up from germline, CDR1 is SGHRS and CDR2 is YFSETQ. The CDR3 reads CASSEDGGESDTQYF. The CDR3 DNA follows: TGCGCCAGCAGCGAGGACGGGGGGGAATCAGATACGCAGTATTTT.

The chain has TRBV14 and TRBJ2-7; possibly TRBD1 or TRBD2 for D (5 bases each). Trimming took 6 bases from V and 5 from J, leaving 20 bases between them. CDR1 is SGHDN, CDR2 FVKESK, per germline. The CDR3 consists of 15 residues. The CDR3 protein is CASSPGATLAHEQYF. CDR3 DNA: TGTGCCAGCAGTCCCGGGGCAACCCTCGCCCACGAGCAGTACTTC.

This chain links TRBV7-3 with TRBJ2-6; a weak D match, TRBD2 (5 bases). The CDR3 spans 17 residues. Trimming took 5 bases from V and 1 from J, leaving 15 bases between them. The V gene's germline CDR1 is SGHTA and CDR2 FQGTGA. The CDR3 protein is CASSPLSRGSGANVLTF. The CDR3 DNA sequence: TGTGCCAGCAGCCCATTATCCCGGGGTTCTGGGGCCAACGTCCTGACTTTC.

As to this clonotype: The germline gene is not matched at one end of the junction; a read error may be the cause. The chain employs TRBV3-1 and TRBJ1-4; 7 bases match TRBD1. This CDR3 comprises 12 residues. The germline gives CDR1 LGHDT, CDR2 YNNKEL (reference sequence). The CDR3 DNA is TGTGCCAGCAGCCAATTTGTGTACGACAGGGTTTTT. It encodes CASSQFVYDRVF. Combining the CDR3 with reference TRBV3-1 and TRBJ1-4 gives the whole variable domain DTAVSQTPKYLVTQMGNDKSIKCEQNLGHDTMYWYKQDSKKFLKIMFSYNNKELIINETVPNRFSPKSPDKAHLNLHINSLELGDSAVYFCASSQFVYDRVFGSGTQLSVL.

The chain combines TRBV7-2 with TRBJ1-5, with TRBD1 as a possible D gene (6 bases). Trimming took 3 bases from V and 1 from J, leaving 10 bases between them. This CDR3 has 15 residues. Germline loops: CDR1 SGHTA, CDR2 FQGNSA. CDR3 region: CASSFMQGSNQPQHF. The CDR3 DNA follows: TGTGCCAGCAGCTTCATGCAGGGGAGCAATCAGCCCCAGCATTTT.

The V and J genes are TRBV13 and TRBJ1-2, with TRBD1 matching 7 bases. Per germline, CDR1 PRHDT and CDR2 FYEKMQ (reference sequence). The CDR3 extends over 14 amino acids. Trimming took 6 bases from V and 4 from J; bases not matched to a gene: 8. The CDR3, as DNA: TGTGCCAGCAGTCGTCGACAGGGCACCTATGGCTACACCTTC. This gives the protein CASSRRQGTYGYTF. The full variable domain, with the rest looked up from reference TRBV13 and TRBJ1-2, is AAGVIQSPRHLIKEKRETATLKCYPIPRHDTVYWYQQGPGQDPQFLISFYEKMQSDKGSIPDRFSAQQFSDYHSELNMSSLELGDSALYFCASSRRQGTYGYTFGSGTRLTVV.

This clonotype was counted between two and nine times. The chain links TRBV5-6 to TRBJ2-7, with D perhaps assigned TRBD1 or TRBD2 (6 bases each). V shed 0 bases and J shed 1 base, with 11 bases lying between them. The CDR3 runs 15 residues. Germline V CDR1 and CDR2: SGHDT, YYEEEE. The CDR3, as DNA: TGTGCCAGCAGCTTGGCTGGGGGGACATCCTACGAGCAGTACTTC. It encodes CASSLAGGTSYEQYF.

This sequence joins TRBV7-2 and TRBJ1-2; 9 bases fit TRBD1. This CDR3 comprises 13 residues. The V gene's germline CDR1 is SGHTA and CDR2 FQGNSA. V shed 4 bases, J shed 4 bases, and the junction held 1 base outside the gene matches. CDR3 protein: CASSSGQGYGYTF. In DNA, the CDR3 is TGTGCCAGCAGCTCGGGACAGGGCTATGGCTACACCTTC.

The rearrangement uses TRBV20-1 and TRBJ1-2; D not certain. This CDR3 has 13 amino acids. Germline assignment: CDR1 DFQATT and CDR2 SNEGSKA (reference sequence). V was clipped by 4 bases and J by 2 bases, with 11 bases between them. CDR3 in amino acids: CSATLAVNYGYTF. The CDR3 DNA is TGCAGTGCTACCCTCGCAGTCAACTATGGCTACACCTTC.

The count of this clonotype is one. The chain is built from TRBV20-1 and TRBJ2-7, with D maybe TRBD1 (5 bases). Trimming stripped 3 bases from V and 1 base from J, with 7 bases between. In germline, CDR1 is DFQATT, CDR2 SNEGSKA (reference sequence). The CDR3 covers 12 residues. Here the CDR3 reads CSASDRSYEQYF. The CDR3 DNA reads TGCAGTGCTAGTGACAGATCCTACGAGCAGTACTTC.

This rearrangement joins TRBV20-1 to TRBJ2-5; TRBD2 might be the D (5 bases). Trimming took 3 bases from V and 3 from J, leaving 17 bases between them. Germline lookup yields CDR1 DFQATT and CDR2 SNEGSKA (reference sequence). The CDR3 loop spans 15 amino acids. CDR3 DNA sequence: TGCAGTGCTAGGCGCCTGCCCGGGGTCAAAGAGACCCAGTACTTC. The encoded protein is CSARRLPGVKETQYF.

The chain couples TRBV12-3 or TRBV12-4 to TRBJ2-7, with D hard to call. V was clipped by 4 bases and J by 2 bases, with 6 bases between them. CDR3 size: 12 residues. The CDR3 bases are TGTGCCAGCAGTTACGTGGCCTACGAGCAGTACTTC. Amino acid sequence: CASSYVAYEQYF.

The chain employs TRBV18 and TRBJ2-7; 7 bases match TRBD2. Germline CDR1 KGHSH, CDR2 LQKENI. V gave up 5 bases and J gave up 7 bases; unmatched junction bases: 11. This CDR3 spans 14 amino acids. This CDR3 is CASSVAGDPGEQYF. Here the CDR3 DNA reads TGTGCCAGCTCAGTCGCGGGGGACCCGGGGGAGCAGTACTTC.

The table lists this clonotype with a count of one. The CDR3 reads CASSSPRSGSYNEQFF. The CDR3, as DNA: TGCGCCAGCAGCTCCCCTAGGAGCGGATCCTACAATGAGCAGTTCTTC. This chain uses TRBV5-1 with TRBJ2-1, with D maybe TRBD2 (5 bases). The CDR3 is 16 amino acids. The V end lost 3 bases, the J end lost 1 base, and 14 bases lay between the germline ends. Germline values: CDR1 SGHRS, CDR2 YFSETQ.

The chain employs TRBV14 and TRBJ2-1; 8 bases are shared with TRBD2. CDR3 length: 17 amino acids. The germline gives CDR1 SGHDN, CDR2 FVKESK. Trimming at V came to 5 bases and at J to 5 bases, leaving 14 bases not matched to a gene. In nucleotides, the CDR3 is TGTGCCAGCAGCTACGCAGCCCAGCGGGGGTCCAACAATGAGCAGTTCTTC. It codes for CASSYAAQRGSNNEQFF.

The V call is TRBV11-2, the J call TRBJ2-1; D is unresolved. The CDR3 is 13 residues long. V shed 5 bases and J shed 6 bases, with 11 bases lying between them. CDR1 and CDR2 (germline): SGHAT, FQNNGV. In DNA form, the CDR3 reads TGTGCCAGCAGCCCCCGCAGGTCCAATGAGCAGTTCTTC. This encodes CASSPRRSNEQFF.

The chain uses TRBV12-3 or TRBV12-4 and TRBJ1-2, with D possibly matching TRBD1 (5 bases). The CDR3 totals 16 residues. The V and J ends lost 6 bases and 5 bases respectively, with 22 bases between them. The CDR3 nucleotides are TGTGCCAGCAGCCCCTCCGATCAGGGTTCATGGTATGGCTACACCTTC. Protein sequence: CASSPSDQGSWYGYTF.

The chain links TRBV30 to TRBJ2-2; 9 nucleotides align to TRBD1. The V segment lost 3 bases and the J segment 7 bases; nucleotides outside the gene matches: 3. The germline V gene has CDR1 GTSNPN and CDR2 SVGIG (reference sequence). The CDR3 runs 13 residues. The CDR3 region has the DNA TGTGCCTGGAGGGACAGGGGCGTCGGGGAGCTGTTTTTT. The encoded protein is CAWRDRGVGELFF. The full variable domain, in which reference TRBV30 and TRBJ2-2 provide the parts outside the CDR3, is SQTIHQWPATLVQPVGSPLSLECTVEGTSNPNLYWYRQAAGRGLQLLFYSVGIGQISSEVPQNLSASRPQDRQFILSSKKLLLSDSGFYLCAWRDRGVGELFFGEGSRLTVL.

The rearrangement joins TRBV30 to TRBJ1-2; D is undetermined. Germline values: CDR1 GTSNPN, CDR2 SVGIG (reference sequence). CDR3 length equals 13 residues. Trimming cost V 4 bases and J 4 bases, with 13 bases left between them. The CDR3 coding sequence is TGTGCCTGGACATCATATTGGGGCTATGGCTACACCTTC. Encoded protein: CAWTSYWGYGYTF.